Below, 14 T cell receptor beta chains from the same sample are listed, as sequenced in a study of shared clonotypes between healthy human individuals. Data came from immunoSEQ multiplex PCR; TCRdb stores just in-frame clones and leaves some out. There are 2 million or so clones in the sample; roughly 96% occur only once, and 0.1% to 0.15% lies in the top ten. The sequenced material came from naive CD4+ T cells sorted from blood. The subset: CD45RA+ positively selected. The receptors were sampled from a man between 18 and 29 years old in good health.

As for this clone: The sample contains more than one DNA sequence encoding this CDR3. In nucleotides, the CDR3 is TGCGCCAGCAGCTTGATGAGTAGCTCCTACGAGCAGTACTTC. Encoded protein: CASSLMSSSYEQYF. The V and J genes are TRBV5-1 and TRBJ2-7; D is undetermined. Per germline, CDR1 SGHRS and CDR2 YFSETQ. V lost 1 base to trimming and J lost 0 bases, with 8 bases between them. The CDR3 extends over 14 amino acids.

The rearrangement uses TRBV6-1 and TRBJ1-5; 7 positions agree with TRBD1. The CDR3 covers 14 residues. From germline, CDR1 is MNHNS and CDR2 SASEGT. With 8 bases clipped from V and 0 bases from J, the junction kept 4 bases outside the gene matches. CDR3 DNA sequence: TGTGCCAGCGGGACAGCGTATAGCAATCAGCCCCAGCATTTT. This translates into CASGTAYSNQPQHF.

This rearrangement joins TRBV14 to TRBJ2-7; tentatively, D is TRBD1 (5 bases). V was clipped by 0 bases and J by 1 base, with 13 bases between them. Germline assignment: CDR1 SGHDN and CDR2 FVKESK. This CDR3 comprises 16 residues. Here the CDR3 reads CASSQEWQGSSYEQYF. DNA of the CDR3: TGTGCCAGCAGCCAAGAATGGCAGGGCTCATCCTACGAGCAGTACTTC.

The genes are TRBV27 and TRBJ2-7, with D unresolved. Per germline, CDR1 MNHEY and CDR2 SMNVEV (reference sequence). V was pared by 5 bases and J by 6 bases, with 20 bases between. This CDR3 contains 15 residues. The CDR3 loop reads CASSPGYTNPGEQYF. Written as DNA, the CDR3 is TGTGCCAGCAGTCCCGGATACACCAATCCGGGCGAGCAGTACTTC.

The V call is TRBV25-1, the J call TRBJ2-3; weak D call: TRBD2 (5 bases). This CDR3 contains 14 residues. CDR1 MGHDK and CDR2 SYGVNS come from the germline V gene. Trimming removed 4 bases at V and 0 bases at J, with 8 bases between. CDR3 nucleotide sequence: TGTGCCAGCAGTGGGCGGGTGAGCACAGATACGCAGTATTTT. This sequence encodes CASSGRVSTDTQYF. Combining the CDR3 with reference TRBV25-1 and TRBJ2-3 gives the whole variable domain EADIYQTPRYLVIGTGKKITLECSQTMGHDKMYWYQQDPGMELHLIHYSYGVNSTEKGDLSSESTVSRIRTEHFPLTLESARPSHTSQYLCASSGRVSTDTQYFGPGTRLTVL.

The chain links TRBV7-9 to TRBJ2-5; possible D gene TRBD2, 5 bases. From germline, CDR1 is SEHNR and CDR2 FQNEAQ (reference sequence). The length of the CDR3 is 14 residues. Trimming left V 0 bases short and J 3 bases short, with 8 bases between. CDR3 loop: CASSLAGIKETQYF. The CDR3 nucleotides read TGTGCCAGCAGCTTAGCCGGGATCAAAGAGACCCAGTACTTC.

This rearrangement joins TRBV7-9 to TRBJ1-4; no clear D. Trimming pared 5 bases from V and 7 bases from J, leaving 20 bases between. The germline V gene encodes CDR1 SEHNR and CDR2 FQNEAQ (reference sequence). There are 16 residues in the CDR3. The CDR3 loop is CASSPLGFVGGEKLFF. CDR3 in DNA: TGTGCCAGCAGCCCCCTGGGGTTTGTGGGCGGTGAAAAACTGTTTTTT. The full variable domain, rest sourced from reference TRBV7-9 and TRBJ1-4, is DTGVSQNPRHKITKRGQNVTFRCDPISEHNRLYWYRQTLGQGPEFLTYFQNEAQLEKSRLLSDRFSAERPKGSFSTLEIQRTEQGDSAMYLCASSPLGFVGGEKLFFGSGTQLSVL.

The rearrangement joins TRBV5-1 to TRBJ2-5; 15 nucleotides agree with TRBD2. Germline assignment: CDR1 SGHRS and CDR2 YFSETQ. With 0 bases clipped from V and 5 bases from J, the junction kept 2 bases outside the gene matches. This CDR3 has 16 residues. This CDR3 reads CASSLEGLAGGETQYF. The CDR3 nucleotides read TGCGCCAGCAGCTTGGAAGGACTAGCGGGAGGGGAGACCCAGTACTTC.

In the case of this clone: Within the sample, other DNA sequences also encode this same CDR3. V usage is TRBV5-1 and J usage is TRBJ1-1; D remains unclear. Trimming cost V 2 bases and J 0 bases, with 5 bases left between them. The CDR3 has 13 residues. Germline CDR1 SGHRS, CDR2 YFSETQ. In nucleotides, the CDR3 is TGCGCCAGCAGCTTTGTGTTGAACACTGAAGCTTTCTTT. It encodes CASSFVLNTEAFF.

The genes are TRBV4-1 and TRBJ1-4; 12 nucleotides align to TRBD1. Germline CDR1 reads MGHRA; CDR2 reads YSYEKL. V trimming: 0 bases; J trimming: 7 bases; junction bases outside the gene matches: 3. The CDR3 is made up of 16 amino acids. The CDR3 here is CASSQEGGQGAEKLFF. Written as DNA, the CDR3 is TGCGCCAGCAGCCAAGAGGGGGGACAGGGGGCTGAAAAACTGTTTTTT.

Comment on this clone: The same CDR3 can be traced to other DNA sequences in this sample. This sequence joins TRBV18 and TRBJ1-3; D remains unclear. V gave up 4 bases and J gave up 0 bases, with 4 bases separating them. The CDR3 totals 13 residues. Germline V gives CDR1 KGHSH, CDR2 LQKENI. DNA of the CDR3: TGTGCCAGCTCACAGGGCTCTGGAAACACCATATATTTT. Encoded protein: CASSQGSGNTIYF.

The rearrangement links TRBV7-8 to TRBJ1-6, with a possible D match to TRBD1 (5 bases). The CDR3 loop spans 14 amino acids. Trimming stripped 3 bases from V and 9 bases from J, with 12 bases between. Per the germline V gene, CDR1 is SGHVS and CDR2 is FQNEAQ. The CDR3 protein is CASSLDTGASPLHF. The CDR3 nucleotides are TGTGCCAGCAGCTTGGATACAGGAGCTTCACCCCTCCACTTT.

Worth noting for this clone: Different DNA sequences within this sample yield the same CDR3. The V call is TRBV5-4, the J call TRBJ2-5; D is unresolved. This CDR3 comprises 13 residues. The germline gives CDR1 SGHNT, CDR2 YYREEE (reference sequence). The V end was cut by 2 bases, the J end by 2 bases, with 7 bases between. The CDR3 here is CASSLRIQETQYF. DNA of the CDR3: TGTGCCAGCAGCTTACGGATACAAGAGACCCAGTACTTC.

The chain is built from TRBV5-1 and TRBJ1-2; TRBD1 is a possible D gene (6 bases). CDR1 is SGHRS and CDR2 is YFSETQ in the germline V gene. CDR3 length: 12 amino acids. Trimming removed 2 bases at V and 6 bases at J, with 8 bases between. The CDR3 nucleotides are TGCGCCAGCAGCTTCAAGGGGGATGGCTACACCTTC. Protein: CASSFKGDGYTF. Variable domain in full (rest from reference TRBV5-1 and TRBJ1-2): KAGVTQTPRYLIKTRGQQVTLSCSPISGHRSVSWYQQTPGQGLQFLFEYFSETQRNKGNFPGRFSGRQFSNSRSEMNVSTLELGDSALYLCASSFKGDGYTFGSGTRLTVV.